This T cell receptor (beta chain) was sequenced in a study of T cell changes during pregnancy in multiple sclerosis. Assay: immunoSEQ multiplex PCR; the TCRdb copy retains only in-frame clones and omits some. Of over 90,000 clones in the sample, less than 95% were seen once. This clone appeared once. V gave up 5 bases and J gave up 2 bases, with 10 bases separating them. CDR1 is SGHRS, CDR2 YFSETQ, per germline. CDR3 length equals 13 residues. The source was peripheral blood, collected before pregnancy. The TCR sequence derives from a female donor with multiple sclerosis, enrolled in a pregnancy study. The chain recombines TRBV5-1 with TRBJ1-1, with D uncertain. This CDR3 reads CASRLEVNTEAFF. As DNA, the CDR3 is TGCGCCAGCAGGCTAGAGGTCAACACTGAAGCTTTCTTT. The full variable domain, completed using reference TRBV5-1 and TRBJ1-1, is KAGVTQTPRYLIKTRGQQVTLSCSPISGHRSVSWYQQTPGQGLQFLFEYFSETQRNKGNFPGRFSGRQFSNSRSEMNVSTLELGDSALYLCASRLEVNTEAFFGQGTRLTVV.